This T cell receptor beta chain was identified in a study of CD8+ T cells in alopecia areata. As regards this clone: Antigen: not known.

Study-wide points: Scalp lesions, especially in alopecia totalis/universalis, had higher clonality than normal scalp.

Treatment indicated: oral pan-JAK inhibitor, 5-10 mg twice daily. Extracted from the samples, RNA was reverse transcribed into cDNA to serve as the sequencing template. Repertoires were generated with immunoSEQ multiplex PCR, while TCRdb's copy carries only in-frame clones and drops some. This table has roughly 100,000 clones, 60% to 75% appearing once. V shed 3 bases and J 3 bases; nucleotides not matched to a gene: 3. Germline lookup yields CDR1 MGHRA and CDR2 YSYEKL. This CDR3 contains 15 residues. The sample was CD8+ T cells sorted from blood, taken at week 4, from a patient treated with tofacitinib. The TCR originated in a human donor with alopecia areata. The chain recombines TRBV4-1 with TRBJ2-5, with TRBD2 matching over 11 bases. CDR3 sequence reads: CASSQVLAGEETQYF. The CDR3 bases are TGCGCCAGCAGCCAGGTACTAGCGGGAGAAGAGACCCAGTACTTC.